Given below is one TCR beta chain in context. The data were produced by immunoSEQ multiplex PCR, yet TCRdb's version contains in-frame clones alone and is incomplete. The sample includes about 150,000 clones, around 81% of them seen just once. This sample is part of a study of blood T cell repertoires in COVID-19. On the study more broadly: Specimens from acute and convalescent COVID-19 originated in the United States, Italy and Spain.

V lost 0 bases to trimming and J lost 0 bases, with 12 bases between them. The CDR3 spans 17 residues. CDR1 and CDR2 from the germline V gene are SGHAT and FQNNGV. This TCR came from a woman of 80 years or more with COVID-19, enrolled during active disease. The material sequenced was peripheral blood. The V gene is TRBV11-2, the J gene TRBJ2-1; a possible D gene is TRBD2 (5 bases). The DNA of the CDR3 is TGTGCCAGCAGCTTAGATCGGGGATCCGGCTCCTACAATGAGCAGTTCTTC. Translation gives CASSLDRGSGSYNEQFF.